This T cell receptor (beta chain) derives from a study of naive and memory T cell subsets. To note about this clonotype: What it recognizes is unknown.

Study-level findings and limits: From naive to CM, EM and EMRA, diversity decreased and Gini increased.

CD8 T cells were positively selected from what remained after CD4 positive selection. An equimolar mix of two oligonucleotides served as the beta constant-region primer for TRBC1 and TRBC2. A 12-nucleotide UMI and the SP2 primer were added to the cDNA 3' end by oligonucleotide ligation. TCRdb itself ran the UMI-ligation and nested PCR reads through MiXCR, one entry per CDR3 protein. The sample comprises about 80,000 distinct CDR3 sequences, under 15% of which are singletons, and roughly 0.9% rests with the top ten. Sequenced input: central memory CD4+ T cells from blood. The TCR comes from a human donor in good health.

CDR3 sequence reads: CASSLPGTGGAGELFF. The CDR3, as DNA: TGTGCCAGCAGCTTGCCTGGGACAGGGGGTGCCGGGGAGCTGTTTTTT. This chain uses TRBV5-5 with TRBJ2-2; 11 positions agree with TRBD1. J was trimmed by 6 bases and V by 1 base; bases with no gene match: 5. The length of the CDR3 is 16 residues. Germline lookup yields CDR1 SGHKS and CDR2 YYEKEE (reference sequence).